This T cell receptor (beta chain) emerged from a study of human T cells and chemical hapten exposure. Study as a whole: How much TCR each sample yielded varied, mostly because pooled library volumes differed slightly. Study-wide results and caveats: High-frequency TCRs, those above 1 in 1000, stayed the same after DPC sensitization. Patch test score rose with PT1 expanded TCRs, significant at 8, 16, 32, not 4.

TCRdb re-analysed the RACE reads in MiXCR, keeping a single row per CDR3 protein. In the table there are a few hundred thousand distinct CDR3 sequences, about 9.4% of which are singletons. Time point specified: pre-sensitization, week 0. The treatment here: therapeutic diphenylcyclopropenone sensitization with weekly scalp DPC. Germline CDR1 is SGHTA and CDR2 is FQGTGA. The CDR3 covers 13 residues. As regards this clonotype: What it recognizes is unknown. With a much larger clone just one base away, this may be a read error.

This rearrangement joins TRBV7-3 to TRBJ1-1; D perhaps matches TRBD1 (6 bases). The material was whole blood, obtained in connection with sensitization to the hapten diphenylcyclopropenone (DPC). This TCR was sampled from a woman aged 40 to 50 with alopecia areata. Some clones in this sample may be carry-over from other donors' samples. The CDR3, as DNA: TGTGTCAGCAGCCTGGACAGCAACACTGAAGCTTTCTTT. Protein: CVSSLDSNTEAFF.